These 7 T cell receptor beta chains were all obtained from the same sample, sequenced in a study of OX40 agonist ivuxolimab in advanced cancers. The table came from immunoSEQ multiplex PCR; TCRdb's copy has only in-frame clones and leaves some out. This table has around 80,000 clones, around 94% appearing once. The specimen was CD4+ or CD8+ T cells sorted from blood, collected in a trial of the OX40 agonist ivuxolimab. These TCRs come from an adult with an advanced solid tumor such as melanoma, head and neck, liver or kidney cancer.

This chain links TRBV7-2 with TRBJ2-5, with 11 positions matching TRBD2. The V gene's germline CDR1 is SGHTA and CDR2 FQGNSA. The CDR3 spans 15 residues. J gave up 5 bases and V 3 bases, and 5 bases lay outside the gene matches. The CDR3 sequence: CASSFSGGALETQYF. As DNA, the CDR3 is TGTGCCAGCAGCTTTAGCGGGGGGGCGTTGGAGACCCAGTACTTC.

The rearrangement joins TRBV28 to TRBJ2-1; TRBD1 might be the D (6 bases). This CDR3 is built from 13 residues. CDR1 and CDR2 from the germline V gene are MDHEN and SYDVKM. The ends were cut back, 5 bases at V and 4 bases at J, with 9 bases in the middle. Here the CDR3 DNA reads TGTGCCAGCAGTACAGGGACGTACAATGAGCAGTTCTTC. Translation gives CASSTGTYNEQFF.

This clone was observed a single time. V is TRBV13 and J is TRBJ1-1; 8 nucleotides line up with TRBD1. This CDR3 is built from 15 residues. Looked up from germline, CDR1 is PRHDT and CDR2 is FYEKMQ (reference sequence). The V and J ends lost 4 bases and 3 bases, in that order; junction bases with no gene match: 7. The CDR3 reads CASSWRTGLHTEAFF. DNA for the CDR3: TGTGCCAGCAGCTGGCGGACAGGGCTACACACTGAAGCTTTCTTT.

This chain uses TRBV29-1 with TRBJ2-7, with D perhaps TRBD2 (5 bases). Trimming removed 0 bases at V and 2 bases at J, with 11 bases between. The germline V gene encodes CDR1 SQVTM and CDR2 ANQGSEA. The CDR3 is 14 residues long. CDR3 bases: TGCAGCGTTGAAGATCCGGCCGGGGCCTACGAGCAGTACTTC. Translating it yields CSVEDPAGAYEQYF.

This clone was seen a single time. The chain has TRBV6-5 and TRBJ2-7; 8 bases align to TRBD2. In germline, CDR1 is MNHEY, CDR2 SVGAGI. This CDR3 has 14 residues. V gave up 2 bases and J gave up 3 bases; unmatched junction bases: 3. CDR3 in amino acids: CASSYASGYYEQYF. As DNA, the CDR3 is TGTGCCAGCAGTTACGCTAGCGGGTACTACGAGCAGTACTTC.

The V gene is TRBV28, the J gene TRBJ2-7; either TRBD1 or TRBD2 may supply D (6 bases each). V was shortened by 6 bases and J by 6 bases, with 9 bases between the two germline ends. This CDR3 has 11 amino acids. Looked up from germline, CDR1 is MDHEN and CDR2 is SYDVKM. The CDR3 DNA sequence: TGTGCCAGCAGACAGGGAGGCGAGCAGTACTTC. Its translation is CASRQGGEQYF.

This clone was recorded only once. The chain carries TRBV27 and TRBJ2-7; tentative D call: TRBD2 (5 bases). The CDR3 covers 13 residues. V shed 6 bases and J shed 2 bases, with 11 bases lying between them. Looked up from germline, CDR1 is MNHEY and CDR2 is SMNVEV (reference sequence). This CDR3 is CASSPGVPYEQYF. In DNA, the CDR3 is TGTGCCAGCAGCCCCGGGGTACCCTACGAGCAGTACTTC.